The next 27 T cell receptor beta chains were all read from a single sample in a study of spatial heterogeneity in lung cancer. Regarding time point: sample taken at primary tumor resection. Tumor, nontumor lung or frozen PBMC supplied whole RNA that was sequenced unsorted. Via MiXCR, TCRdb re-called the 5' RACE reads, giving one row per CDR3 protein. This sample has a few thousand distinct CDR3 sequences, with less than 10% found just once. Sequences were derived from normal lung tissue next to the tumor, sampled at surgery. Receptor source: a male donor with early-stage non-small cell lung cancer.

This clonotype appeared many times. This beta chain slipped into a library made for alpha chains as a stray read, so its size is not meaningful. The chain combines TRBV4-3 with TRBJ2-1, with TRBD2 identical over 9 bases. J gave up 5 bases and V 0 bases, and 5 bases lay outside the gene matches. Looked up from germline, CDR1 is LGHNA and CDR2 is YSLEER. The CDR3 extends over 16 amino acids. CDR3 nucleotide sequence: TGCGCCAGCAGCCAAGATGGCCCTAGCGGGAACAATGAGCAGTTCTTC. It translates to CASSQDGPSGNNEQFF.

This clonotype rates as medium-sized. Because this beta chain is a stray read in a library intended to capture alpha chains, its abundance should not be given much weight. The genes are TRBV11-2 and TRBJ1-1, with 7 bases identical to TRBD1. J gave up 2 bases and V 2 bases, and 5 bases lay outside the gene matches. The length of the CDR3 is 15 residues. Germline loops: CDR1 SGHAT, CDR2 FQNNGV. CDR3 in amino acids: CASSLPGQYNTEAFF. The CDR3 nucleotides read TGTGCCAGCAGCTTACCGGGACAGTACAACACTGAAGCTTTCTTT.

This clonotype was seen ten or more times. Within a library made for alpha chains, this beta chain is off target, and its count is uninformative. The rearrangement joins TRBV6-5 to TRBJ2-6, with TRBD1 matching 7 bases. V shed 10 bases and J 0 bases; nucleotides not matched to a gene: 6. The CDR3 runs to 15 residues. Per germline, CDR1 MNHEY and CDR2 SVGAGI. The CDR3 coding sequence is TGTGCCATCCGGGACAGACTCTCTGGGGCCAACGTCCTGACTTTC. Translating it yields CAIRDRLSGANVLTF.

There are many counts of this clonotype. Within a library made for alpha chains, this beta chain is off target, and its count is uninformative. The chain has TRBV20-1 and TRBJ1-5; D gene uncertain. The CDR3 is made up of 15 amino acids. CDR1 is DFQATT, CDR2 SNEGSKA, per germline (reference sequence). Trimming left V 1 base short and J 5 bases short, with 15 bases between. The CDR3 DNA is TGCAGTGCTAGAGTCCTGGGGAGGGAGGATCAGCCCCAGCATTTT. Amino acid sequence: CSARVLGREDQPQHF.

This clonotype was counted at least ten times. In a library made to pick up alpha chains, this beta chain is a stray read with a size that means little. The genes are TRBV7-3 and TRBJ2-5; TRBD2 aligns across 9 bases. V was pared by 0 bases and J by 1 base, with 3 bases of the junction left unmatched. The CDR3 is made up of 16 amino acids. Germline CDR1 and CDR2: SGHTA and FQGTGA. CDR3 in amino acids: CASSLTGSGGQETQYF. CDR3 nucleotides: TGTGCCAGCAGCTTAACTGGTAGCGGGGGCCAAGAGACCCAGTACTTC. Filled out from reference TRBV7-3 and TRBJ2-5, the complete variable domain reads GAGVSQTPSNKVTEKGKYVELRCDPISGHTALYWYRQSLGQGPEFLIYFQGTGAADDSGLPNDRFFAVRPEGSVSTLKIQRTERGDSAVYLCASSLTGSGGQETQYFGPGTRLLVL.

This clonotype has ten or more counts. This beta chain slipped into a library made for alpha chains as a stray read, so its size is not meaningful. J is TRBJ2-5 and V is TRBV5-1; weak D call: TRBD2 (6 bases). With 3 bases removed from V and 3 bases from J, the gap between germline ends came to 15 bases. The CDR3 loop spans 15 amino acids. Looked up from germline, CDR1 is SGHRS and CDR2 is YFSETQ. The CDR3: CASSYQTTGEETQYF. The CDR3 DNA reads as TGCGCCAGCAGCTACCAAACGACGGGGGAAGAGACCCAGTACTTC. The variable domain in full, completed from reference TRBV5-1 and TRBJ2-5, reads KAGVTQTPRYLIKTRGQQVTLSCSPISGHRSVSWYQQTPGQGLQFLFEYFSETQRNKGNFPGRFSGRQFSNSRSEMNVSTLELGDSALYLCASSYQTTGEETQYFGPGTRLLVL.

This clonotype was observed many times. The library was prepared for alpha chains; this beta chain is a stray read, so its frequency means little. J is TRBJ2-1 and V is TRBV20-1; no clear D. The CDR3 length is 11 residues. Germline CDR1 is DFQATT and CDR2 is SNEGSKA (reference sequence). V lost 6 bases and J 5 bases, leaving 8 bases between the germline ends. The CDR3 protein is CSAQPHNEQFF. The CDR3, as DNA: TGCAGTGCCCAACCCCACAATGAGCAGTTCTTC.

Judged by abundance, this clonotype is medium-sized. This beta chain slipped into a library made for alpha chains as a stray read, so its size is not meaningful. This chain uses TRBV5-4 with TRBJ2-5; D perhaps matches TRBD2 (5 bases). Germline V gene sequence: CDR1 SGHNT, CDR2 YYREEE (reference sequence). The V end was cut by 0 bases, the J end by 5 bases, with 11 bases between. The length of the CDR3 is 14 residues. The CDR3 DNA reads TGTGCCAGCAGCTTGGCCGAGGGCGCGGAGACCCAGTACTTC. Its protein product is CASSLAEGAETQYF.

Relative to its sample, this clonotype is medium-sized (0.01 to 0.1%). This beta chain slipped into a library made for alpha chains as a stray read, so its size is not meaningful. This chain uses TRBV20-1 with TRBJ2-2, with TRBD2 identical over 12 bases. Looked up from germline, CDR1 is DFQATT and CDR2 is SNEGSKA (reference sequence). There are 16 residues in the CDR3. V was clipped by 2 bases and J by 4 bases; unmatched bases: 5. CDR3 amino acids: CSARPSGRGGTGELFF. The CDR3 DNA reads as TGCAGTGCTAGACCTAGCGGGAGGGGAGGCACCGGGGAGCTGTTTTTT.

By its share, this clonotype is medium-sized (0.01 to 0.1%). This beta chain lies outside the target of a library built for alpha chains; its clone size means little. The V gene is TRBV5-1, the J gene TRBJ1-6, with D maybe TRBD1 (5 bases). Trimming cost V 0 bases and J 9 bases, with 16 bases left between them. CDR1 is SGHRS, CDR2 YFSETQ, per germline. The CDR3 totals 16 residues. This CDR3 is CASSLEAQLGGSPLHF. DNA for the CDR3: TGCGCCAGCAGCTTGGAGGCCCAGCTGGGGGGTTCACCCCTCCACTTT.

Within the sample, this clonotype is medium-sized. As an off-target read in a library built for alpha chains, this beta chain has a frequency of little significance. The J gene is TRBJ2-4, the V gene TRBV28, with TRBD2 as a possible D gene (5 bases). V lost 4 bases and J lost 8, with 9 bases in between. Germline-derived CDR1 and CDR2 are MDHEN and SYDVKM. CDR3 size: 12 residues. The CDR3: CASSSASYIQYF. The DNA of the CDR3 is TGTGCCAGCAGTTCTGCTAGCTACATTCAGTACTTC. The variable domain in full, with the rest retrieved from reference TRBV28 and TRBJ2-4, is DVKVTQSSRYLVKRTGEKVFLECVQDMDHENMFWYRQDPGLGLRLIYFSYDVKMKEKGDIPEGYSVSREKKERFSLILESASTNQTSMYLCASSSASYIQYFGAGTRLSVL.

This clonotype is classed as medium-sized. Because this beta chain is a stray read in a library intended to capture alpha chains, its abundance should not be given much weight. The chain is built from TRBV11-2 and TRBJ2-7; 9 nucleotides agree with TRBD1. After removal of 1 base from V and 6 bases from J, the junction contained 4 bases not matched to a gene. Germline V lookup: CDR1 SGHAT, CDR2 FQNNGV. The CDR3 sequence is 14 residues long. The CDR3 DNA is TGTGCCAGCAGCTTAGTGGGACAGGGCGCCGAGCAGTACTTC. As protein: CASSLVGQGAEQYF. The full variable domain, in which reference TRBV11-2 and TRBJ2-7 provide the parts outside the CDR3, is EAGVAQSPRYKIIEKRQSVAFWCNPISGHATLYWYQQILGQGPKLLIQFQNNGVVDDSQLPKDRFSAERLKGVDSTLKIQPAKLEDSAVYLCASSLVGQGAEQYFGPGTRLTVT.

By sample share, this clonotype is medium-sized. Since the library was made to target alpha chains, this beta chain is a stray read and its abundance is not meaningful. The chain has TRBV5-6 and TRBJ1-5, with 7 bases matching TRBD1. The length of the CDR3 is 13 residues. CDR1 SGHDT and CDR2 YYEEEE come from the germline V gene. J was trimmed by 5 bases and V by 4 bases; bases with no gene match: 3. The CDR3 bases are TGTGCCAGCAGCCCACAGGGGTATCAGCCCCAGCATTTT. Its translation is CASSPQGYQPQHF.

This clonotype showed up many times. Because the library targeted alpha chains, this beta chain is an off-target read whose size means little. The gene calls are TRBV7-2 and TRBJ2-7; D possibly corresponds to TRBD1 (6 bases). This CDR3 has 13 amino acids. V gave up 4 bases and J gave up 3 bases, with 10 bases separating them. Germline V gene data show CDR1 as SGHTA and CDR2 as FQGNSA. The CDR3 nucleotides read TGTGCCAGCAGCTCCCGAGGGGGCTACGAGCAGTACTTC. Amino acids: CASSSRGGYEQYF.

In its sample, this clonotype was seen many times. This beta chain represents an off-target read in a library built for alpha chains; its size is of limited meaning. This chain's CDR3 is CASSLAGGTEQYF. The CDR3, as DNA: TGTGCCAGCAGCTTAGCTGGTGGGACGGAGCAGTACTTC. The rearrangement joins TRBV7-2 to TRBJ2-7, with D perhaps matching TRBD1 or TRBD2 (5 bases each). Germline CDR1 is SGHTA and CDR2 is FQGNSA. V lost 0 bases and J lost 7, with 10 bases in between. The CDR3 extends over 13 amino acids.

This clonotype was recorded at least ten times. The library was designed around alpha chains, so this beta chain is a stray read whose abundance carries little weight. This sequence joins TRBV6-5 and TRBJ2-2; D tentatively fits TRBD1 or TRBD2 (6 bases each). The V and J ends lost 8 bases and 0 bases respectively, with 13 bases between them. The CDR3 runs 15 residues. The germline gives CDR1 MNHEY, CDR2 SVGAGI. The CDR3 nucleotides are TGTGCCAGCGAGGGGGGCGGATCGAACACCGGGGAGCTGTTTTTT. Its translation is CASEGGGSNTGELFF.

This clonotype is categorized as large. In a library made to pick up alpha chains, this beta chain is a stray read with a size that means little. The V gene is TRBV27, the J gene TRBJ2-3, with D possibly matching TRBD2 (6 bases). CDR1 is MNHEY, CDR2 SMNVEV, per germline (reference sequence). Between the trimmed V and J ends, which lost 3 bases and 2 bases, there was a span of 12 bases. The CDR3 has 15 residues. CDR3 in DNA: TGTGCCAGCAGTTTCGCGGCGGGGATCACAGATACGCAGTATTTT. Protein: CASSFAAGITDTQYF.

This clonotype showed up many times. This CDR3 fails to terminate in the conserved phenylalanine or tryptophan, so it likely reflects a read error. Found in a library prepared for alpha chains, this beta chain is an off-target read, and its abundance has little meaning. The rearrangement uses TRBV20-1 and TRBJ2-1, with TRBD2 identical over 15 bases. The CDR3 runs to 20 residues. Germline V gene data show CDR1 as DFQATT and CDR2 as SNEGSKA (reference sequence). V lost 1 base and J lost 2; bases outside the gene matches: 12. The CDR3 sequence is CSARGFHRGLAGGAYNEQFS. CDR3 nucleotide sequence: TGCAGTGCTAGAGGTTTCCACAGGGGACTAGCGGGAGGCGCCTACAATGAGCAGTTCTCC.

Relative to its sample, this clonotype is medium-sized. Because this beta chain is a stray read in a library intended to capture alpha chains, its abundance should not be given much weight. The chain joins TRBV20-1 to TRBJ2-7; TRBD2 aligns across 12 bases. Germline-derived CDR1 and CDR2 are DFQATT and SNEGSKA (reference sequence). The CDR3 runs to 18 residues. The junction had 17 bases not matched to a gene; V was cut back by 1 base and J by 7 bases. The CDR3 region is CSARVRTSGTPSTTEQYF. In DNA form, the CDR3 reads TGCAGTGCTAGAGTTAGGACTAGCGGGACTCCGTCTACGACAGAGCAGTACTTC.

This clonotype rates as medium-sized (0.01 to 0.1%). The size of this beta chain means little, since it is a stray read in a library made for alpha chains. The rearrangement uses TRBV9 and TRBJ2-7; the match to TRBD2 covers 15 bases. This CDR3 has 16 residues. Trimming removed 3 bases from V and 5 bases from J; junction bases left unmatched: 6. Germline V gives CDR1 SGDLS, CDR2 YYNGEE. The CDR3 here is CASSEGTSGRSHEQYF. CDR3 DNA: TGTGCCAGCAGCGAGGGGACTAGCGGGAGGTCCCACGAGCAGTACTTC. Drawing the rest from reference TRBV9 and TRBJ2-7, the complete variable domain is DSGVTQTPKHLITATGQRVTLRCSPRSGDLSVYWYQQSLDQGLQFLIQYYNGEERAKGNILERFSAQQFPDLHSELNLSSLELGDSALYFCASSEGTSGRSHEQYFGPGTRLTVT.

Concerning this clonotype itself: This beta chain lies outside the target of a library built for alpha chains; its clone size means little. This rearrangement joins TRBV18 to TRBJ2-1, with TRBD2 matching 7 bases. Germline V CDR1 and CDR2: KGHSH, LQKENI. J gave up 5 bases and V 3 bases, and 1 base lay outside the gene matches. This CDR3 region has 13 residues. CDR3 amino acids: CASSPGRDNEQFF. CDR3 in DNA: TGTGCCAGCTCACCGGGGAGGGACAATGAGCAGTTCTTC.

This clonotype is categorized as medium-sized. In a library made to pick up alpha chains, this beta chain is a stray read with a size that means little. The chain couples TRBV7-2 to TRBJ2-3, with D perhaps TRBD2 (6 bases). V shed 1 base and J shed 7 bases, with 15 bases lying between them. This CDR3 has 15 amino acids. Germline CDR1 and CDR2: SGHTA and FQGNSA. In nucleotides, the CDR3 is TGTGCCAGCAGCTTAGGGGCGGGGCCGGGAAATACGCAGTATTTT. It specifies CASSLGAGPGNTQYF.

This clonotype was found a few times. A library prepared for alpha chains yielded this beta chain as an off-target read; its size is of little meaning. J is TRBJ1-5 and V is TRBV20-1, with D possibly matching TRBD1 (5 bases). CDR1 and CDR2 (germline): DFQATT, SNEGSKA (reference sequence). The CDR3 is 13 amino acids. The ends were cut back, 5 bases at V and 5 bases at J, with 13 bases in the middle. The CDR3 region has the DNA TGCAGTGCTCCTCGTGGGGGGGATCAGCCCCAGCATTTT. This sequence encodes CSAPRGGDQPQHF.

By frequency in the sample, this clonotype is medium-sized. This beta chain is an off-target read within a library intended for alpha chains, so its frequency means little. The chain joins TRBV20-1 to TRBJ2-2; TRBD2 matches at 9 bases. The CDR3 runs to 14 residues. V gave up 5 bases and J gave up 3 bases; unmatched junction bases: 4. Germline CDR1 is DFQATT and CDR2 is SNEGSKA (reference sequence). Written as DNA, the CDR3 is TGCAGTGCTTCTATAGCGGGAGACACCGGGGAGCTGTTTTTT. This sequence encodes CSASIAGDTGELFF.

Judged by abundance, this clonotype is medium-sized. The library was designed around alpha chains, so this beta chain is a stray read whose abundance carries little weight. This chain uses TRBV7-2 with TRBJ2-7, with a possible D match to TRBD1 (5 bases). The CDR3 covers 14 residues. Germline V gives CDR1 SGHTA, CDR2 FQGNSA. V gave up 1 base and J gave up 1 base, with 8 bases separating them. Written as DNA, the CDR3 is TGTGCCAGCAGCTTAGAGCCAGGGTCCTACGAGCAGTACTTC. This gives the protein CASSLEPGSYEQYF.

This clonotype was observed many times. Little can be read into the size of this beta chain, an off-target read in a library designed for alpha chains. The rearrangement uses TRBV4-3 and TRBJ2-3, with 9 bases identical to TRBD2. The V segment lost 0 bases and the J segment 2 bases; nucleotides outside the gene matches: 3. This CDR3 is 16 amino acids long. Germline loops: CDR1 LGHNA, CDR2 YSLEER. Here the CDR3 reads CASSQDSGGHTDTQYF. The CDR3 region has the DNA TGCGCCAGCAGCCAAGATAGCGGGGGTCACACAGATACGCAGTATTTT.

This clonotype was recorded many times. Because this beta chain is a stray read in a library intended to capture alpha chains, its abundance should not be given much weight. CDR3 DNA: TGTGCCACCAGCAATTTTCTAGCGGGAGGGTTCGACGAGCAGTACTTC. Amino acids: CATSNFLAGGFDEQYF. The chain has TRBV15 and TRBJ2-7; 12 nucleotides line up with TRBD2. This CDR3 spans 16 amino acids. Trimming took 4 bases from V and 5 from J; bases not matched to a gene: 9. Per the germline V gene, CDR1 is LNHNV and CDR2 is YYDKDF (reference sequence).